The subject of this entry is one T cell receptor (beta chain). V was trimmed by 6 bases and J by 10 bases, leaving 25 bases between them. CDR3 length: 15 amino acids. Germline CDR1 SQVTM, CDR2 ANQGSEA. The data are from a study of PD-L1 blockade in urothelial cancer. As for the study in general: The patients first took atezolizumab around 2014, receiving 1,200 mg intravenously every 3 weeks. Typically, measured as a median, blood samples had 110,000 to 150,000 T cells.

Clones were read by immunoSEQ multiplex PCR, and TCRdb kept only the in-frame ones, dropping some. The data show fewer than 30,000 clones, roughly 84% seen once. All patients carried locally advanced or metastatic urothelial carcinoma. Each patient supplied 1 to 8 pretreatment and on-treatment samples. Sequences were derived from PBMCs, sampled around atezolizumab (anti-PD-L1) treatment. The clonotype comes from a man between 65 and 85 years old with urothelial cancer. The genes are TRBV29-1 and TRBJ2-1; D possibly corresponds to TRBD2 (6 bases). CDR3 sequence reads: CSVPSGGGLWGEQFF. DNA of the CDR3: TGCAGCGTCCCGAGTGGGGGAGGCCTTTGGGGAGAGCAGTTCTTC.